The next 5 T cell receptor beta chains were all read from a single sample in a study of cytomegalovirus exposure and HLA in healthy donors. TCRdb keeps only in-frame clones here, not all; method: immunoSEQ multiplex PCR. The sample holds 100,000 to 150,000 clones, roughly 90% seen once. Sequencing was performed on PBMCs. These receptors originate from a man aged 25 to 40 in good health and CMV-seronegative.

This clone was counted between two and nine times. The chain carries TRBV18 and TRBJ1-2; the D is unclear. Deletions cut 3 bases from V and 5 bases from J, with 10 bases between. CDR1 and CDR2 from the germline V gene are KGHSH and LQKENI. The CDR3 runs 13 residues. DNA for the CDR3: TGTGCCAGCTCACCCGATGGGCAGTATGGCTACACCTTC. Its translation is CASSPDGQYGYTF.

The rearrangement uses TRBV11-2 and TRBJ1-1; no firm D call. Germline V CDR1 and CDR2: SGHAT, FQNNGV. Trimming left V 1 base short and J 2 bases short, with 5 bases between. The CDR3 sequence is 13 residues long. CDR3: CASSLAGNTEAFF. The CDR3 nucleotides read TGTGCCAGCAGCTTAGCGGGAAACACTGAAGCTTTCTTT. The full variable domain, rest sourced from reference TRBV11-2 and TRBJ1-1, is EAGVAQSPRYKIIEKRQSVAFWCNPISGHATLYWYQQILGQGPKLLIQFQNNGVVDDSQLPKDRFSAERLKGVDSTLKIQPAKLEDSAVYLCASSLAGNTEAFFGQGTRLTVV.

This chain joins TRBV29-1 and TRBJ2-2; possible D gene TRBD2, 5 bases. Germline V gives CDR1 SQVTM, CDR2 ANQGSEA. Trimming left V 7 bases short and J 5 bases short, with 29 bases between. This CDR3 has 18 amino acids. CDR3 sequence reads: CSAAGEWAGSRGTGELFF. The CDR3 bases are TGCAGCGCTGCGGGCGAGTGGGCGGGCTCCAGAGGGACCGGGGAGCTGTTTTTT.

This chain uses TRBV18 with TRBJ2-2, with 9 nucleotides matching TRBD2. V gave up 6 bases and J gave up 0 bases; unmatched junction bases: 11. The CDR3 spans 18 residues. CDR1 and CDR2 (germline): KGHSH, LQKENI. The CDR3 nucleotides read TGTGCCAGCTCCTCGAAGGGGGCTAGCGGGACGAACACCGGGGAGCTGTTTTTT. Amino acid sequence: CASSSKGASGTNTGELFF.

CDR3 in amino acids: CASSYSGGRPGNTIYF. The CDR3 nucleotides read TGTGCCAGCAGTTACTCCGGAGGTCGTCCTGGAAACACCATATATTTT. The rearrangement joins TRBV6-5 to TRBJ1-3, with D uncertain. V was trimmed by 0 bases and J by 2 bases, leaving 11 bases between them. In germline, CDR1 is MNHEY, CDR2 SVGAGI. The CDR3 sequence is 16 residues long.